Shown below are 27 T cell receptor beta chains from a single sample sequenced in a study of PD-L1 blockade in urothelial cancer. This table comes from immunoSEQ multiplex PCR, and its TCRdb copy is limited to in-frame clones, with some not included. The sample records more than 45,000 clones, about four fifths being singletons. Sample: PBMCs, taken around atezolizumab (anti-PD-L1) treatment. The receptor source for this set is a man between 65 and 85 years old with urothelial cancer.

This sequence joins TRBV7-2 and TRBJ1-2, with 8 bases that match TRBD1. This CDR3 spans 17 amino acids. The trim removed 4 bases at V and 4 bases at J, leaving 14 bases unmatched. The germline V gene encodes CDR1 SGHTA and CDR2 FQGNSA. CDR3 DNA: TGTGCCAGCAGCTCTCTACGGAGAGGACAGGGCGGCTATGGCTACACCTTC. Translated: CASSSLRRGQGGYGYTF.

This chain uses TRBV10-3 with TRBJ2-1; 8 nucleotides line up with TRBD2. Germline CDR1 and CDR2: ENHRY and SYGVKD. The trim removed 0 bases at V and 8 bases at J, leaving 9 bases unmatched. This CDR3 contains 16 residues. This CDR3 is CAISESLVAGKDEQFF. In nucleotides, the CDR3 is TGTGCCATCAGTGAGTCGTTGGTAGCGGGAAAGGATGAGCAGTTCTTC.

The chain employs TRBV10-1 and TRBJ2-7; 10 bases are a match to TRBD2. V lost 3 bases to trimming and J lost 2 bases; unmatched junction nucleotides: 7. CDR3 size: 16 residues. Looked up from germline, CDR1 is WNHNN and CDR2 is SYGVQD (reference sequence). The CDR3 loop reads CASSDPRTSGAYEQYF. CDR3 bases: TGCGCCAGCAGTGACCCTAGGACTAGCGGTGCCTACGAGCAGTACTTC.

The chain employs TRBV5-1 and TRBJ2-1; 12 positions match TRBD2. Germline CDR1 and CDR2: SGHRS and YFSETQ. With V trimmed by 4 bases and J by 7 bases, 9 bases remained unmatched. The CDR3 is 16 residues long. Written as DNA, the CDR3 is TGCGCCAGCAGCGCTTTGACTAGCGGGAGAAAAAATGAGCAGTTCTTC. It encodes CASSALTSGRKNEQFF. The full variable domain, in which reference TRBV5-1 and TRBJ2-1 provide the parts outside the CDR3, is KAGVTQTPRYLIKTRGQQVTLSCSPISGHRSVSWYQQTPGQGLQFLFEYFSETQRNKGNFPGRFSGRQFSNSRSEMNVSTLELGDSALYLCASSALTSGRKNEQFFGPGTRLTVL.

In DNA, the CDR3 is TGTGCCAGCAGTGAGCGGACTAGCGGGATTTACGAGCAGTACTTC. Protein: CASSERTSGIYEQYF. This chain links TRBV2 with TRBJ2-7; 12 nucleotides agree with TRBD2. Germline V lookup: CDR1 SNHLY, CDR2 FYNNEI. V trimming: 3 bases; J trimming: 4 bases; junction bases outside the gene matches: 4. The length of the CDR3 is 15 residues.

The chain is built from TRBV18 and TRBJ2-2; 11 nucleotides align to TRBD2. This CDR3 region has 18 residues. CDR1 KGHSH and CDR2 LQKENI come from the germline V gene. Unmatched junction bases numbered 5, after V lost 2 bases and J lost 0 bases. In DNA, the CDR3 is TGTGCCAGCTCACCAATCCTAGCGGGAGGCTCGAACACCGGGGAGCTGTTTTTT. Protein: CASSPILAGGSNTGELFF. Using reference TRBV18 and TRBJ2-2 for the parts outside the CDR3, the full variable domain is NAGVMQNPRHLVRRRGQEARLRCSPMKGHSHVYWYRQLPEEGLKFMVYLQKENIIDESGMPKERFSAEFPKEGPSILRIQQVVRGDSAAYFCASSPILAGGSNTGELFFGEGSRLTVL.

In DNA, the CDR3 is TGTGCCAGCTCACCATGGGAGAGCTCCTACAATGAGCAGTTCTTC. Protein: CASSPWESSYNEQFF. The chain recombines TRBV18 with TRBJ2-1; perhaps TRBD2 as D (5 bases). Trimming took 2 bases from V and 0 from J, leaving 8 bases between them. Germline CDR1 is KGHSH and CDR2 is LQKENI. The CDR3 spans 15 residues.

The rearrangement links TRBV30 to TRBJ2-1, with 13 bases that match TRBD2. The CDR3 spans 14 residues. With 3 bases clipped from V and 9 bases from J, the junction kept 5 bases outside the gene matches. Germline loops: CDR1 GTSNPN, CDR2 SVGIG (reference sequence). The CDR3 loop reads CAWRGLAGVSEQFF. The CDR3, as DNA: TGTGCCTGGAGAGGACTAGCGGGAGTAAGTGAGCAGTTCTTC.

The chain has TRBV6-5 and TRBJ2-3; D is uncertain. This CDR3 comprises 13 residues. Looked up from germline, CDR1 is MNHEY and CDR2 is SVGAGI. The V gene lost 8 bases and the J gene lost 4 bases, with 13 bases spanning the gap. The CDR3 region has the DNA TGTGCCAGCTCCCCCCCGGCGGCAGATACGCAGTATTTT. This translates into CASSPPAADTQYF.

This chain uses TRBV6-1 with TRBJ1-5; a weak D match, TRBD1 (5 bases). The V end lost 2 bases, the J end lost 7 bases, and 15 bases lay between the germline ends. The CDR3 is made up of 15 amino acids. CDR1 is MNHNS, CDR2 SASEGT, per germline. The CDR3 DNA follows: TGTGCCAGCAGTGAACTTCGGGGGGGGGACCAGCCCCAGCATTTT. It translates to CASSELRGGDQPQHF.

This clone was detected only a few times. Other DNA sequences in the same sample also yield this CDR3. The chain couples TRBV5-4 to TRBJ1-1; 8 bases are shared with TRBD1. The V and J ends lost 0 bases and 1 base, in that order; junction bases with no gene match: 2. The CDR3 runs to 15 residues. Germline V gene data show CDR1 as SGHNT and CDR2 as YYREEE (reference sequence). CDR3 DNA sequence: TGTGCCAGCAGCTTGGGTCAGGGGGCGAACACTGAAGCTTTCTTT. This translates into CASSLGQGANTEAFF.

This clone has just a few counts. One junction end disagrees with the germline gene, perhaps due to a read error. V and J are TRBV7-7 and TRBJ2-2; TRBD1 matches at 7 bases. Germline lookup yields CDR1 SSHAT and CDR2 FNYEAQ (reference sequence). This CDR3 is 15 amino acids long. The chain's CDR3 is CASSLNRGNTGELFF. CDR3 nucleotide sequence: TGTGCTAGCAGCTTAAACAGGGGAAACACCGGGGAGCTGTTTTTT.

The chain joins TRBV4-1 to TRBJ2-1, with TRBD1 matching over 11 bases. The V gene end was trimmed by 1 base and the J gene end by 4 bases; junction bases not matched to a gene: 6. Looked up from germline, CDR1 is MGHRA and CDR2 is YSYEKL. The CDR3 is made up of 17 amino acids. The CDR3 loop is CASSQVVRDRGYNEQFF. CDR3 in DNA: TGCGCCAGCAGCCAAGTGGTCCGGGACAGGGGGTACAATGAGCAGTTCTTC.

This rearrangement joins TRBV9 to TRBJ2-2, with 11 bases that match TRBD2. CDR3 length: 17 amino acids. Losses at the gene ends were 2 bases for V and 4 bases for J; bases not matched to a gene: 7. Germline values: CDR1 SGDLS, CDR2 YYNGEE. Here the CDR3 DNA reads TGTGCCAGCAGCGTCAGAGGAACTAGCGGGAGCACCGGGGAGCTGTTTTTT. Residues: CASSVRGTSGSTGELFF.

The chain is built from TRBV4-1 and TRBJ2-2, with 8 positions matching TRBD1. The germline CDR1 and CDR2 sequences are MGHRA and YSYEKL. V lost 5 bases, J lost 4 bases, and 3 bases stayed unmatched. This CDR3 has 14 amino acids. This chain's CDR3 is CASSSQGGTGELFF. The CDR3 DNA reads as TGCGCCAGCAGCTCACAGGGGGGCACCGGGGAGCTGTTTTTT.

The chain joins TRBV5-1 to TRBJ2-1; TRBD2 matches at 11 bases. CDR3 length: 16 residues. Germline V gene data show CDR1 as SGHRS and CDR2 as YFSETQ. V shed 4 bases, J shed 2 bases, and the junction held 5 bases outside the gene matches. This CDR3 reads CASSGGLAETYNEQFF. Written as DNA, the CDR3 is TGCGCCAGCAGCGGGGGACTAGCGGAGACCTACAATGAGCAGTTCTTC.

This chain uses TRBV5-1 with TRBJ2-5; the D is unclear. The ends were cut back, 2 bases at V and 1 base at J, with 15 bases in the middle. CDR3 length: 16 amino acids. Germline V CDR1 and CDR2: SGHRS, YFSETQ. CDR3 sequence reads: CASSFGQVTRQETQYF. The CDR3 bases are TGCGCCAGCAGCTTTGGTCAGGTCACCCGCCAAGAGACCCAGTACTTC.

The chain uses TRBV20-1 and TRBJ2-5, with TRBD2 as a possible D gene (6 bases). CDR3 length: 11 residues. CDR1 and CDR2 from the germline V gene are DFQATT and SNEGSKA (reference sequence). V was clipped by 7 bases and J by 5 bases, with 11 bases between them. The CDR3: CSVLAKETQYF. The CDR3 DNA is TGCAGTGTCCTAGCGAAGGAGACCCAGTACTTC.

This sequence joins TRBV10-3 and TRBJ1-1, with TRBD1 as a possible D gene (6 bases). Trimming took 7 bases from V and 0 from J, leaving 18 bases between them. The CDR3 contains 16 residues. Looked up from germline, CDR1 is ENHRY and CDR2 is SYGVKD. CDR3 nucleotides: TGTGCCATCAAGGGAGGGGCGGGACATATGAACACTGAAGCTTTCTTT. Translation: CAIKGGAGHMNTEAFF.

V is TRBV7-3 and J is TRBJ2-2; TRBD1 aligns across 8 bases. The CDR3 sequence is 17 residues long. The V gene's germline CDR1 is SGHTA and CDR2 FQGTGA. V lost 2 bases to trimming and J lost 5 bases; unmatched junction nucleotides: 10. The CDR3 sequence is CASSLGVDRGWTGELFF. For the CDR3, the DNA is TGTGCCAGCAGCTTAGGAGTCGACAGGGGATGGACCGGGGAGCTGTTTTTT.

The rearrangement links TRBV5-5 to TRBJ1-2; 8 positions agree with TRBD1. Germline V lookup: CDR1 SGHKS, CDR2 YYEKEE (reference sequence). The CDR3 runs 15 residues. V was clipped by 4 bases and J by 7 bases; unmatched bases: 12. The CDR3 DNA reads TGTGCCAGCAGCGGACAGGGAGGGGGATCGGGTGGCTACACCTTC. As protein: CASSGQGGGSGGYTF.

The chain links TRBV5-1 to TRBJ1-2, with 7 bases matching TRBD1. The ends lost 4 bases at V and 0 bases at J; junction bases unmatched: 6. The germline V gene has CDR1 SGHRS and CDR2 YFSETQ. This CDR3 has 15 amino acids. This CDR3 reads CASSTRQGTNYGYTF. CDR3 in DNA: TGCGCCAGCAGCACCAGACAGGGAACTAACTATGGCTACACCTTC.

This chain joins TRBV11-3 and TRBJ2-1; 9 nucleotides align to TRBD2. The CDR3 is 14 amino acids. Germline assignment: CDR1 SGHNT and CDR2 YENEEA. After removal of 1 base from V and 5 bases from J, the junction contained 0 bases not matched to a gene. The CDR3 sequence is CASSLGGRDNEQFF. CDR3 nucleotides: TGTGCCAGCAGCTTAGGCGGGAGGGACAATGAGCAGTTCTTC.

The chain recombines TRBV10-3 with TRBJ2-2, with a weak D call TRBD1 (6 bases). CDR1 and CDR2 from the germline V gene are ENHRY and SYGVKD. With 10 bases removed from V and 1 base from J, the gap between germline ends came to 7 bases. The CDR3 contains 12 residues. The CDR3 DNA reads TGTGCCACGGGACAGAACACCGGGGAGCTGTTTTTT. Its translation is CATGQNTGELFF.

The CDR3 protein is CAWSSGLAGTPYEQYF. DNA for the CDR3: TGTGCCTGGAGTTCCGGACTAGCGGGGACCCCCTACGAGCAGTACTTC. The V and J genes are TRBV30 and TRBJ2-7; 12 positions match TRBD2. The CDR3 runs 16 residues. The germline gives CDR1 GTSNPN, CDR2 SVGIG (reference sequence). The J segment lost 2 bases and the V segment lost 2 bases, leaving 7 bases of the junction unmatched.

The rearrangement links TRBV19 to TRBJ2-2, with 10 bases identical to TRBD1. This CDR3 contains 20 residues. V was clipped by 6 bases and J by 0 bases; unmatched bases: 16. Germline V gene sequence: CDR1 LNHDA, CDR2 SQIVND (reference sequence). As DNA, the CDR3 is TGTGCCAGTAGCACCTCCGGGACAGGGGACCTCTTTTCGAACACCGGGGAGCTGTTTTTT. It yields the protein CASSTSGTGDLFSNTGELFF.

The chain uses TRBV28 and TRBJ1-1, with 7 bases matching TRBD1. V shed 2 bases and J 1 base; nucleotides not matched to a gene: 7. Germline CDR1 is MDHEN and CDR2 is SYDVKM. The CDR3 has 16 residues. The CDR3, as DNA: TGTGCCAGCAGTTTAGACCCGGGACAGAGGAACACTGAAGCTTTCTTT. This encodes CASSLDPGQRNTEAFF.